Presented here are 4 T cell receptor beta chains from one specimen sequenced in a study of human T cells and chemical hapten exposure. One entry per CDR3 protein, called by TCRdb with MiXCR from the RACE reads. There are 300,000 to 350,000 distinct CDR3 sequences in the sample; approximately 6.3% occur only once, and less than 10% lies in the top ten. Described time point: patch test 1, 2 weeks after DPC sensitization. Regarding treatment: therapeutic diphenylcyclopropenone sensitization with weekly scalp DPC. The sequenced sample was whole blood, obtained in connection with sensitization to the hapten diphenylcyclopropenone (DPC). The receptors shown here come from a woman aged 18-29 years with alopecia areata. Some clones in this sample may be carry-over from other donors' samples.

This clonotype was found a few times. V is TRBV24-1 and J is TRBJ1-3, with D possibly matching TRBD1 (6 bases). V was cut by 1 base and J by 0 bases, with 21 bases left in between. Per germline, CDR1 KGHDR and CDR2 SFDVKD. This CDR3 is built from 20 residues. The CDR3, as DNA: TGTGCCACCAGTGATTTTGCGAGGATTCCGGGACAAGTCTCTGGAAACACCATATATTTT. It specifies CATSDFARIPGQVSGNTIYF.

In nucleotides, the CDR3 is TGCAGTGCTACCCGAACAGGGTTGAACACTGAAGCTTTCTTT. Protein sequence: CSATRTGLNTEAFF. The chain couples TRBV20-1 to TRBJ1-1; D perhaps matches TRBD1 (6 bases). CDR3 size: 14 residues. V lost 4 bases and J 0 bases, leaving 12 bases between the germline ends. Germline V gene data show CDR1 as DFQATT and CDR2 as SNEGSKA (reference sequence).

This clonotype appeared a few times. J is TRBJ2-3 and V is TRBV2; D ambiguous. V was pared by 8 bases and J by 2 bases, with 8 bases between. This CDR3 has 12 residues. CDR1 is SNHLY, CDR2 FYNNEI, per germline. Written as DNA, the CDR3 is TGTGCCAGCGCGTACAACACAGATACGCAGTATTTT. Translation gives CASAYNTDTQYF.

CDR3 protein: CASSPVTGEEIYGYTF. DNA of the CDR3: TGTGCCAGCAGCCCCGTTACAGGGGAGGAAATCTATGGCTACACCTTC. V usage is TRBV5-6 and J usage is TRBJ1-2, with 7 bases aligning to TRBD1. The J segment lost 4 bases and the V segment lost 4 bases, leaving 13 bases of the junction unmatched. The germline V gene encodes CDR1 SGHDT and CDR2 YYEEEE. The CDR3 runs to 16 residues.